The entry below gives a single TCR beta chain sequence along with its context. Its antigen remains unknown. Other DNA sequences in this specimen translate into the identical CDR3. The data stem from a study of T cell responses to AZD1222 COVID-19 vaccine. Notes on the study in general: Clonal diversity was possibly underestimated, and white British individuals and females predominated among donors. It was only six AZD1222 recipients who were seropositive at baseline. Unmutated variant regions are reportedly targeted by nearly half of spike-specific TCRs.

The length of the CDR3 is 14 residues. V dropped 8 bases and J dropped 2 bases, with 14 bases sitting between them. Germline V lookup: CDR1 MNHEY, CDR2 SVGAGI. TCRdb's copy holds only in-frame clones and misses some; the assay was immunoSEQ multiplex PCR. The sample holds some 200,000 clones, 75% to 90% seen once. This chain connects TRBV6-5 to TRBJ2-3; no clear D. The specimen comprised peripheral blood, sampled on day 0 of AZD1222 vaccination. The receptor comes from an adult in good health. DNA of the CDR3: TGTGCCAGCCGAGCCGGCCGAACCACAGATACGCAGTATTTT. Amino acids: CASRAGRTTDTQYF.